This is a list of T cell receptor beta chains from one sample in a study of neurological immune-mediated disorders. TCRdb re-analysed the 5' RACE reads in MiXCR, keeping a single row per CDR3 protein. The sample includes under 75,000 distinct CDR3 sequences, about 3% of them seen just once. What was sequenced was PBMCs. These receptors came from a woman aged 45-60 years with multiple sclerosis. The CDR3 runs from the conserved cysteine through the conserved F or W. Each record gives: clone size, D gene, V gene, J gene, CDR3 protein, CDR3 DNA. The D gene is left open where the match is weak. Clone sizes are given selectively: once, few, many, or a class where the clone is expanded.

many	TRBD1	TRBV27	TRBJ2-7	CASSLTSPGTGVSYEQYF	TGTGCCAGCAGTTTAACCTCCCCCGGGACAGGGGTCTCCTACGAGCAGTACTTC
many	TRBD2	TRBV6-5	TRBJ2-3	CASRNSGAGIDTQYF	TGTGCCAGCAGAAATAGCGGGGCCGGGATAGATACGCAGTATTTT
many	TRBD2	TRBV2	TRBJ2-1	CASSENPRVGTSGRTEQFF	TGTGCCAGCAGTGAAAATCCCAGGGTCGGGACTAGCGGGAGAACTGAGCAGTTCTTC
many	-	TRBV20-1	TRBJ2-7	CSARPGVAIYEQYF	TGCAGTGCTAGACCGGGAGTTGCCATCTACGAGCAGTACTTC
many	TRBD2	TRBV4-2	TRBJ2-1	CASSLEAGGHNEQFF	TGTGCCAGCAGCCTGGAAGCGGGGGGGCACAATGAGCAGTTCTTC
-	-	TRBV2	TRBJ2-1	CASNGGGVRYNEQFF	TGTGCCAGCAATGGGGGCGGGGTAAGGTACAATGAGCAGTTCTTC
many	-	TRBV19	TRBJ1-5	CASSPTLSNQPQHF	TGTGCCAGTAGTCCGACACTTAGCAATCAGCCCCAGCATTTT
-	-	TRBV20-1	TRBJ1-1	CSASKLGLGNTEAFF	TGCAGTGCTAGTAAGCTGGGGCTGGGGAACACTGAAGCTTTCTTT
many	-	TRBV5-1	TRBJ2-5	CASSLVSGIKETQYF	TGCGCCAGCAGCTTGGTGTCAGGAATTAAAGAGACCCAGTACTTC
many	TRBD1	TRBV6-6	TRBJ1-6	CASSFSTGGNNSPLHF	TGTGCCAGCAGTTTTTCCACAGGGGGGAACAATTCACCCCTCCACTTT
many	TRBD2	TRBV5-1	TRBJ2-1	CASSLYPSGNEQFF	TGCGCCAGCAGCTTGTATCCTAGCGGGAATGAGCAGTTCTTC
many	-	TRBV14	TRBJ1-1	CASSQDRTGTEAFF	TGTGCCAGCAGCCAAGACCGGACCGGGACTGAAGCTTTCTTT
many	TRBD1	TRBV7-9	TRBJ2-7	CASSTTQGDSYEQYF	TGTGCCAGCAGCACGACACAGGGGGATTCCTACGAGCAGTACTTC
-	-	TRBV19	TRBJ2-1	CASSMGDLNEQFF	TGTGCCAGTAGTATGGGGGATTTGAATGAGCAGTTCTTC
many	TRBD2	TRBV5-1	TRBJ2-1	CASSRASGAVSSYNEQFF	TGCGCCAGCAGCCGGGCTAGCGGGGCCGTTAGCTCCTACAATGAGCAGTTCTTC
many	TRBD2	TRBV12-3/TRBV12-4	TRBJ2-2	CASSPSGGNTGELFF	TGTGCCAGCAGTCCCTCGGGGGGGAACACCGGGGAGCTGTTTTTT
many	TRBD2	TRBV5-1	TRBJ2-3	CASSLAGQGLAGGIMDTQYF	TGCGCCAGCAGCTTGGCCGGGCAGGGGCTAGCGGGAGGGATCATGGATACGCAGTATTTT
-	-	TRBV7-9	TRBJ2-3	CASSFLATGTDTQYF	TGTGCCAGCAGCTTCCTCGCGACTGGCACAGATACGCAGTATTTT
-	TRBD1	TRBV24-1	TRBJ2-2	CATSDYGQGNTGELFF	TGTGCCACCAGTGACTACGGACAGGGGAACACCGGGGAGCTGTTTTTT
many	TRBD2	TRBV20-1	TRBJ2-7	CSAAAMRAGGWDEQYF	TGCAGTGCTGCAGCTATGCGTGCGGGAGGGTGGGACGAGCAGTACTTC
many	TRBD2	TRBV29-1	TRBJ2-1	CSVRGLAGPDNEQFF	TGCAGCGTGCGGGGACTAGCGGGACCAGACAATGAGCAGTTCTTC
-	TRBD1	TRBV18	TRBJ1-1	CASSLRQGAGGYTEAFF	TGTGCCAGCTCACTCCGACAGGGGGCCGGCGGGTACACTGAAGCTTTCTTT
many	TRBD2	TRBV5-1	TRBJ2-5	CASGGLAGQETQYF	TGCGCCAGTGGCGGACTAGCGGGGCAAGAGACCCAGTACTTC
many	-	TRBV20-1	TRBJ1-6	CSARVAGENSPLHF	TGCAGTGCTAGAGTCGCAGGGGAAAATTCACCCCTCCACTTT
many	-	TRBV28	TRBJ2-3	CASSLSDRFGTQYF	TGTGCCAGCAGTTTATCTGACAGGTTTGGTACGCAGTATTTT
few	TRBD2	TRBV7-3	TRBJ2-1	CASSLPGLAGANEQFF	TGTGCCAGCAGCTTACCGGGACTAGCGGGAGCCAATGAGCAGTTCTTC
many	-	TRBV5-1	TRBJ2-3	CASSLGTSTDTQYF	TGCGCCAGCAGCTTAGGGACTAGCACAGATACGCAGTATTTT
many	-	TRBV29-1	TRBJ1-2	CSVEGGSYYGYTF	TGCAGCGTTGAAGGGGGGTCGTATTATGGCTACACCTTC